This T cell receptor beta chain was retrieved from a study of post-analysis software for immune sequencing data. Prepared TCR beta cDNA libraries contained unique molecular identifiers. TCRdb reanalysed the PCR reads using MiXCR and keeps one entry per CDR3 protein. The sample yields a few hundred thousand distinct CDR3 sequences, around a third seen once. This clonotype was counted a few times. Sample: blood. The receptor comes from a girl between 5 and 17 years old with multiple sclerosis.

Here the CDR3 DNA reads TGCAGCGTTGAGCTTTCGAGCGGCCCCGAGCAGTTCTTC. This translates into CSVELSSGPEQFF. J is TRBJ2-1 and V is TRBV29-1, with D maybe TRBD2 (5 bases). The V end lost 3 bases, the J end lost 10 bases, and 16 bases lay between the germline ends. The length of the CDR3 is 13 residues. CDR1 is SQVTM and CDR2 is ANQGSEA in the germline V gene.